This TCR beta chain appears in the sequencing data of a study of T cells after yellow fever vaccination. The table lists this clonotype with many counts. Trimming pared 0 bases from V and 1 base from J, leaving 8 bases between. CDR3 length equals 15 residues. Germline CDR1 is MNHEY and CDR2 is SVGAGI. A 5'RACE template-switching step, the method used to make TCR cDNA, added a universal primer site and UMIs. TCRdb re-called the 5' RACE reads through MiXCR, storing one row per CDR3 protein. The sample holds over 130,000 distinct CDR3 sequences, less than 9.5% seen once. The rearrangement uses TRBV6-5 and TRBJ2-3; D call uncertain. The sample was CD4+ T cells sorted from PBMCs, taken 5 days after the yellow fever booster vaccination. This TCR derives from a man aged 25 to 40 who received the YFV17D yellow fever vaccine. CDR3 sequence: CASSYSLGGTDTQYF. CDR3 DNA sequence: TGTGCCAGCAGTTACTCGCTCGGAGGCACAGATACGCAGTATTTT.